Listed below are T cell receptor beta chains from one sample, sequenced in a study of regulatory T cells in long-lasting Graves disease. TCRdb ran MiXCR on the multiplex PCR reads and lists one entry per CDR3 protein. The table shows approximately 690,000 distinct CDR3 sequences, with about 30% occurring only once. The material was peripheral blood mononuclear cells (PBMCs), obtained when the disease was refractory, from a patient treated with antithyroid drugs. All receptors come from a female donor with Graves disease. The CDR3 runs from the conserved cysteine through the conserved F or W. D genes are given only for firm matches. Size is stated for part of the rows, as once, few or many counts, or as a class when the clone is expanded.

abundance | j_gene | d_gene | v_gene | CDR3nt | CDR3aa
. | TRBJ2-5 | TRBD2 | TRBV7-7 | TGTGCCAGCAGCTTCGCGGGAGGGCCCCAAGAGGCCCAGTACTTC | CASSFAGGPQEAQYF
once | TRBJ1-2 | . | TRBV4-1 | TGCGCCAGCAGCCAAAGCCGGGGCCGAAACTATGGCTACACCTTC | CASSQSRGRNYGYTF
. | TRBJ1-5 | . | TRBV15 | TGTGCCACCAGCAGAGATGATCGAAGCAATCAGCCCCAGCATTTT | CATSRDDRSNQPQHF
. | TRBJ1-2 | . | TRBV29-1 | TGCAGCGTTGAGTTGGAAAGACACCCAACAATTAACTATGGCTACACCTTC | CSVELERHPTINYGYTF
. | TRBJ2-5 | TRBD1 | TRBV4-2 | TGTGCCAGCAGCCAAGATCAGGGCAGGGGGACGAGGTTGTACTTC | CASSQDQGRGTRLYF
. | TRBJ2-5 | . | TRBV25-1 | TGTGCCAGCAGTGGGGCAGTCCAAGAGACCCAGTACTTC | CASSGAVQETQYF
. | TRBJ2-5 | . | TRBV29-1 | TGCAGCGTTGAGCACGGGATCGGAGAGACCCAGTACTTC | CSVEHGIGETQYF
few | TRBJ2-5 | TRBD2 | TRBV24-1 | TGTGCCACCAGTGATTTTGAGGGTCTAGCGGGAGAGACCCAGTACTTC | CATSDFEGLAGETQYF
few | TRBJ1-1 | . | TRBV5-1 | TGCGCCAGCAGCTTGCCAGACAGGAACACTGAAGCTTTCTTT | CASSLPDRNTEAFF
few | TRBJ1-2 | . | TRBV3-1 | TGTGCCAGCAGCCAGGCTCAGGGTGGTGGCTACACCTTC | CASSQAQGGGYTF
once | TRBJ1-5 | . | TRBV2 | TGTGCCAGCAGTTTGGGGGCGAGAAATCAGCCCCAGCATTTT | CASSLGARNQPQHF
few | TRBJ2-7 | . | TRBV15 | TGTGCCACCAGCAGAGGGGAGGTCTACTACGAGCAGTACTTC | CATSRGEVYYEQYF
. | TRBJ1-1 | TRBD1 | TRBV7-8 | TGTGCCAGCAGCTCCCTCTACAGGGGGCGCGGTGAAGCTTTCTTT | CASSSLYRGRGEAFF
. | TRBJ2-5 | TRBD2 | TRBV28 | TGTGCCAGCTCTTTAGGGCCTAGCGGCAAGGCCCAGTACTTC | CASSLGPSGKAQYF
many | TRBJ1-5 | TRBD1 | TRBV2 | TGTGCCAGCAAACAGGGGAATCAGCCCCAGCATTTT | CASKQGNQPQHF
. | TRBJ2-7 | TRBD2 | TRBV5-1 | TGCGCCAGCAACTTGGCGGGAGGGTTCTCCGAGCAGTACTTC | CASNLAGGFSEQYF
. | TRBJ2-7 | . | TRBV6-1 | TGTGCCAGCAGTATGGACAGCGGCCCCTACGAGCAGTACTTC | CASSMDSGPYEQYF
. | TRBJ2-5 | TRBD1 | TRBV28 | TGTGCCAGCAGTTTACCGGGACAGGGGGAGACCCAGTACTTC | CASSLPGQGETQYF
few | TRBJ2-7 | TRBD2 | TRBV6-9 | TGTGCCAGCAGTTCGAATAGCGGGCTCACACTGTACGAGCAGTACTTC | CASSSNSGLTLYEQYF
. | TRBJ2-1 | TRBD2 | TRBV9 | TGTGCCAGCAGTTGGACTAGCGGGAGGGCCGGGTCCTACAATGAGCAGTTCTTC | CASSWTSGRAGSYNEQFF
few | TRBJ1-6 | . | TRBV9 | TGTGCCAGCAGCGTAGTAGGGTCTAATTCACCCCTCCACTTT | CASSVVGSNSPLHF
. | TRBJ2-7 | . | TRBV5-1 | TGCGCCAGCAGCGCAACCGTGAGCAACGAGCAGTACTTC | CASSATVSNEQYF
. | TRBJ1-2 | TRBD1 | TRBV20-1 | TGCAGTGCTAGACCGCCGGGACAGACCTATGGCTACACCTTC | CSARPPGQTYGYTF
few | TRBJ1-1 | . | TRBV7-9 | TGTGCCAGCAGCTTACGGCCCGCGGGACACACTGAAGCTTTCTTT | CASSLRPAGHTEAFF
few | TRBJ2-2 | . | TRBV7-7 | TGTGCCAGCAGCTTGACTCCTGGCACCGGGGAGCTGTTTTTT | CASSLTPGTGELFF
many | TRBJ2-5 | . | TRBV12-3/TRBV12-4 | TGTGCCAGCAGTTTAGCAACAGGGTACGAGACCCAGTACTTC | CASSLATGYETQYF
many | TRBJ1-1 | TRBD1 | TRBV11-1 | TGTGCCAGCAGCTCACCGGGACAGGGGACGATGAACACTGAAGCTTTCTTT | CASSSPGQGTMNTEAFF
. | TRBJ1-1 | TRBD1 | TRBV7-6 | TGTGCCAGCAGCTCCGGACAGGGTGACGAAGCTTTCTTT | CASSSGQGDEAFF
many | TRBJ2-5 | . | TRBV20-1 | TGCAGTGCCCCGGTGCCAGGGTGGGAGACCCAGTACTTC | CSAPVPGWETQYF
few | TRBJ2-7 | TRBD1 | TRBV6-1 | TGTGCCAGCAGGCACCTAGCACAGGGGGCCTACGAGCAGTACTTC | CASRHLAQGAYEQYF
many | TRBJ2-7 | TRBD2 | TRBV2 | TGTGCCAGCACAGTAGCGGGAAGCTACGAGCAGTACTTC | CASTVAGSYEQYF
many | TRBJ1-6 | TRBD1 | TRBV6-1 | TGTGCCAGCAGAAAGGGGGCAGACTCACCCCTCCACTTT | CASRKGADSPLHF
. | TRBJ1-2 | . | TRBV19 | TGTGCCAGTAGTACCGGAGGGGGGTTAGGCTACACCTTC | CASSTGGGLGYTF
. | TRBJ2-7 | TRBD2 | TRBV12-3/TRBV12-4 | TGTGCCAGCAGACAAGGACTAGCGGGAAAATACGAGCAGTACTTC | CASRQGLAGKYEQYF
. | TRBJ2-2 | . | TRBV20-1 | TGCAGTGCTAGGTCCTCCAACACCGGGGAGCTGTTTTTT | CSARSSNTGELFF
many | TRBJ1-6 | . | TRBV30 | TGTGCCTGGAGTGCAGGCGAAAATTCACCCCTCCACTTT | CAWSAGENSPLHF
many | TRBJ2-5 | TRBD2 | TRBV3-1 | TGTGCCAGCAGCCAAAATCGGGGGGGAACCCAAGAGACCCAGTACTTC | CASSQNRGGTQETQYF
few | TRBJ2-2 | . | TRBV7-2 | TGTGCCAGCAGCTTGGTGGGAACAACCGGGGAGCTGTTTTTT | CASSLVGTTGELFF